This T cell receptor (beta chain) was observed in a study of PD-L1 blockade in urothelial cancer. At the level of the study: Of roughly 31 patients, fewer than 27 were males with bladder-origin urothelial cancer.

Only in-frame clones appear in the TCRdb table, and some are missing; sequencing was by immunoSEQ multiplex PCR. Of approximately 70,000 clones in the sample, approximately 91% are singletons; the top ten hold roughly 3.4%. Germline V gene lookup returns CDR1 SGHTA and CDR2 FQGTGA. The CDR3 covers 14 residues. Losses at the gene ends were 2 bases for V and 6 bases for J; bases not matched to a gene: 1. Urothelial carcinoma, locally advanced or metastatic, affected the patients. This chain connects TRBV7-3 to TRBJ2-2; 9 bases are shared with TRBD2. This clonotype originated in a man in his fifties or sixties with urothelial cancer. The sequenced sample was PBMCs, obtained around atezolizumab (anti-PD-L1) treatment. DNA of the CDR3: TGTGCCAGCAGCTTAGCGGGGGGGCCCGGGGAGCTGTTTTTT. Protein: CASSLAGGPGELFF.